Ten or more counts support the clone carrying this T cell receptor (beta chain). The record originates from a study of T cells in Graves' hyperthyroidism and ophthalmopathy. Study details: Initial diagnosis, before any treatment, was when peripheral blood was collected.

More than 8.5 ml of fresh peripheral blood supplied the PBMCs. Researchers took RNA transcripts and amplified the TCR beta CDR3 regions from them. The HTBI primer set served for first-round RT-PCR of the TCR CDR3. TCRdb fed the multiplex PCR reads into MiXCR, producing one record per CDR3 protein. The sample yields under 400,000 distinct CDR3 sequences, over 11% seen once. The origin of this receptor is a woman in her sixties with Graves' hyperthyroidism. Material for sequencing was blood.

The CDR3 spells CASSSHGGAGETQYF. CDR3 in DNA: TGTGCCAGCAGCTCCCATGGGGGAGCTGGGGAGACCCAGTACTTC. The chain couples TRBV7-3 to TRBJ2-5; D possibly uses TRBD1 or TRBD2 (5 bases each). The V gene lost 4 bases and the J gene lost 5 bases, with 17 bases spanning the gap. Germline V gene data show CDR1 as SGHTA and CDR2 as FQGTGA. The CDR3 runs to 15 residues.